This T cell receptor beta chain was captured by sequencing in a study of CD8+CD57+ T cells in acquired aplastic anemia. About the study: DNA recovered from sorted CD4+ and CD8+ cells had a mean of approximately 3.5 ug.

Sequencing was done on patients that had shown CD8+CD57+ cell expansion by flow cytometry. Every patient presented with severe acquired aplastic anemia. At the time of blood sampling, patients had not yet received any therapy. Investigators profiled TCR beta VDJ and CDR3 from genomic DNA template. TCRdb re-called the reads through MiXCR, storing one row per CDR3 protein. This table holds about 200,000 distinct CDR3 sequences, about half found once. This clonotype was seen at least ten times. No antigen is known for it. The study, taken as a whole, reports: Patients versus controls showed no significant CD8+ Simpson's diversity difference.

Trimming took 6 bases from V and 5 from J, leaving 17 bases between them. In germline, CDR1 is DFQATT, CDR2 SNEGSKA (reference sequence). The CDR3 runs to 14 residues. Sequencing was carried out using sorted CD4+, CD8+, or CD8+CD57+ T cells (not recorded which) from PBMCs. V gene TRBV20-1 combines with J gene TRBJ1-5; unclear D gene. This TCR derives from a human donor with aplastic anemia. The CDR3 nucleotides are TGCAGTGCCGTCAGAACTTTTGGCGATCAGCCCCAGCATTTT. Amino acid sequence: CSAVRTFGDQPQHF.